This T cell receptor beta chain was found in a study of blood T cells in healthy people across ages. Findings and limits, study-wide: Diversity figures derived from one million T cells were judged to underestimate the true value.

Deletions cut 0 bases from V and 7 bases from J, with 12 bases between. Germline lookup yields CDR1 MGHRA and CDR2 YSYEKL. The CDR3 length is 14 residues. For the second PCR, which ran for 7 to 11 cycles, a sample-barcoded 5' primer and a J-beta primer mix were used. TCRdb analysed the 5' RACE reads with MiXCR anew, one entry per CDR3 protein. Among 600,000 to 800,000 distinct CDR3 sequences, about 50% were seen once, and the ten largest hold roughly 13%. As concerns this clonotype: The antigen is unknown.

The rearrangement joins TRBV4-1 to TRBJ1-1; D not certain. Material: blood. The sequence was obtained from a woman older than 75 in good health. The CDR3 nucleotides read TGCGCCAGCAGCCAAGATATCCGGGTGCGTGAAGCTTTCTTT. Translation: CASSQDIRVREAFF.